A single TCR beta chain is shown here with its context. These data belong to a study of blood T cell repertoires in COVID-19. Study background: Italy, Spain and the United States were the sources of the convalescent and acute COVID-19 samples.

This CDR3 has 16 residues. The V gene's germline CDR1 is KGHSH and CDR2 LQKENI. V dropped 5 bases and J dropped 3; count of bases not matched to a gene: 9. Profiled with immunoSEQ multiplex PCR; TCRdb holds only in-frame clones, not every one. Of about 42,000 clones listed, roughly four fifths are singletons. The TCR comes from a woman in her 70s with acute or convalescent COVID-19. Specimen: peripheral blood. J is TRBJ2-2 and V is TRBV18; TRBD2 aligns across 7 bases. The CDR3 bases are TGTGCCAGCTCAGGAGCCGGGACTATACACACCGGGGAGCTGTTTTTT. Translation gives CASSGAGTIHTGELFF.